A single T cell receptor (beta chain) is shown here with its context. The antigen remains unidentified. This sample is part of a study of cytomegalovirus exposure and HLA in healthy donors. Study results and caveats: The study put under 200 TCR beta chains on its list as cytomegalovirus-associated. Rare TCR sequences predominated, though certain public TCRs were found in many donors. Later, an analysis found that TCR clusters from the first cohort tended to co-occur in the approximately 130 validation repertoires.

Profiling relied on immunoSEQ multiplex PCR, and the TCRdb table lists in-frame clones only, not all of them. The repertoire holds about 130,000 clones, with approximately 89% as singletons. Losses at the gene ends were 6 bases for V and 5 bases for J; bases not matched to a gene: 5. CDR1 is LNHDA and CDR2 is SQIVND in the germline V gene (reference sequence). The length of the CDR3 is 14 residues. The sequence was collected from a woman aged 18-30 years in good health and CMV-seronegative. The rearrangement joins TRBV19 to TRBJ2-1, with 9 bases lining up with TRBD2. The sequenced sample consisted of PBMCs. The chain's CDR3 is CASSLAGINNEQFF. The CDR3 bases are TGTGCCAGTAGCCTAGCGGGGATAAACAATGAGCAGTTCTTC.